The 4 T cell receptor beta chains below were found in one sample sequenced in a study of blood T cell repertoires in COVID-19 (dated by TCRdb to about 2020). The library was obtained by the immunoSEQ multiplex PCR assay. Here the immuneACCESS table is served through TCRdb, limited to in-frame sequences with V and J called. Missing clones are a known gap in these copies; in checked studies unresolved V genes cover under half, and the rest lacks a known reason. In all, the sample holds about 55,000 clones, and approximately 82% of those were seen once. Approximately 5.9% of the sample rests with the top ten. Source material: peripheral blood. These receptors all stem from a human donor in a cohort sampled during active or convalescent COVID-19.

The chain uses TRBV19 and TRBJ2-5; the match to TRBD2 covers 11 bases. The germline CDR1 and CDR2 sequences are LNHDA and SQIVND (reference sequence). This CDR3 has 17 residues. With V trimmed by 1 base and J by 4 bases, 8 bases remained unmatched. In nucleotides, the CDR3 is TGTGCCAGTAGTATAGGCCCCCCTAGCGGGGGGAGAGAGACCCAGTACTTC. It is translated as CASSIGPPSGGRETQYF. Full variable domain (remainder filled in from reference TRBV19 and TRBJ2-5): DGGITQSPKYLFRKEGQNVTLSCEQNLNHDAMYWYRQDPGQGLRLIYYSQIVNDFQKGDIAEGYSVSREKKESFPLTVTSAQKNPTAFYLCASSIGPPSGGRETQYFGPGTRLLVL.

This clone was detected only a few times. The CDR3 region is CASSLVASTGELFF. Written as DNA, the CDR3 is TGTGCCAGCAGCTTAGTAGCCAGCACCGGGGAGCTGTTTTTT. The V gene is TRBV7-9, the J gene TRBJ2-2; D is ambiguous. The CDR3 extends over 14 amino acids. Germline V gene lookup returns CDR1 SEHNR and CDR2 FQNEAQ (reference sequence). V lost 1 base and J lost 4, with 7 bases in between.

The V call is TRBV5-6, the J call TRBJ2-3; 8 bases are a match to TRBD1. The CDR3 contains 16 residues. V was clipped by 4 bases and J by 4 bases; unmatched bases: 11. Per germline, CDR1 SGHDT and CDR2 YYEEEE. CDR3 coding DNA: TGTGCCAGCAGCACCGAGGCAGGGGGCTTGTCAGATACGCAGTATTTT. Encoded protein: CASSTEAGGLSDTQYF.

V and J are TRBV6-6 and TRBJ2-5; D gene unclear. The CDR3 totals 11 residues. Looked up from germline, CDR1 is MNHNY and CDR2 is SVGAGI (reference sequence). V gave up 5 bases and J gave up 2 bases, with 3 bases separating them. The CDR3 reads CASSPQETQYF. CDR3 DNA sequence: TGTGCCAGCAGTCCTCAAGAGACCCAGTACTTC.